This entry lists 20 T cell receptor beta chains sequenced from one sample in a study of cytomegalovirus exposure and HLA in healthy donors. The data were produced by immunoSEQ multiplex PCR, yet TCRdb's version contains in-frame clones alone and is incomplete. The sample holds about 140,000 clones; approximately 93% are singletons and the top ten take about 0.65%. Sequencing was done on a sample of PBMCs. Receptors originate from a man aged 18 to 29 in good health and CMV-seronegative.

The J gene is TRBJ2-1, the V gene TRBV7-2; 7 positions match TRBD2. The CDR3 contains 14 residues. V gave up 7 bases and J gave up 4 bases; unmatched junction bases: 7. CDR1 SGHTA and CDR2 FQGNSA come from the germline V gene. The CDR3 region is CASTSWEGYNEQFF. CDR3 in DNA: TGTGCCAGCACTTCGTGGGAGGGGTACAATGAGCAGTTCTTC.

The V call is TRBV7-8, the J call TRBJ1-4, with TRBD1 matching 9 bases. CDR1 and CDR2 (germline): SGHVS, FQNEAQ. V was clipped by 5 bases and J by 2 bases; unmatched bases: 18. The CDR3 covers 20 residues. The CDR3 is CASSLRTTGTGLATNEKLFF. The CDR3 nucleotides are TGTGCCAGCAGCCTGCGAACTACCGGGACAGGGCTAGCGACTAATGAAAAACTGTTTTTT.

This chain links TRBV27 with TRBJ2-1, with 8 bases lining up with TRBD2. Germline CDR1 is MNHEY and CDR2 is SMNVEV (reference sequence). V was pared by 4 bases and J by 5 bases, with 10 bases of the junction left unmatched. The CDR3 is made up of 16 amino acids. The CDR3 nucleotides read TGTGCCAGCAGTTACCTCACGGGACTAGTACACAATGAGCAGTTCTTC. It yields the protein CASSYLTGLVHNEQFF.

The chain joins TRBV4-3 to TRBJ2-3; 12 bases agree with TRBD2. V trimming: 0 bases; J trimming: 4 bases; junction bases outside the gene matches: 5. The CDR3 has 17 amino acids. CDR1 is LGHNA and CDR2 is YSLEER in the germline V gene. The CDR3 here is CASSQDSASGRADTQYF. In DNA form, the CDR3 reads TGCGCCAGCAGCCAAGATTCGGCTAGCGGGAGGGCAGATACGCAGTATTTT.

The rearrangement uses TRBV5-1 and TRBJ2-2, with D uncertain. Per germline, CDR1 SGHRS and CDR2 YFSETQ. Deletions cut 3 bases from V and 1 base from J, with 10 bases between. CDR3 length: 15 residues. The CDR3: CASSSTTMNTGELFF. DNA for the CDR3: TGCGCCAGCAGCTCGACGACAATGAACACCGGGGAGCTGTTTTTT.

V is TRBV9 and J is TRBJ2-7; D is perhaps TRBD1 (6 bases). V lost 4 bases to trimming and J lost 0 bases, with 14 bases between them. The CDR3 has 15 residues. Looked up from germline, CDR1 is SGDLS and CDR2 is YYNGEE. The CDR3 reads CASSPEGDPSYEQYF. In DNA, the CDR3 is TGTGCCAGCAGCCCAGAGGGGGACCCCTCCTACGAGCAGTACTTC.

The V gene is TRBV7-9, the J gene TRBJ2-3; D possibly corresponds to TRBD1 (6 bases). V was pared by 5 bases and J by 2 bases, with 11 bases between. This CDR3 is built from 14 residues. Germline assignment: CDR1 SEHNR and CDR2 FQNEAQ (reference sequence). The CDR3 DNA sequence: TGTGCCAGCAGCCTCGACAGGCTCACAGATACGCAGTATTTT. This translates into CASSLDRLTDTQYF.

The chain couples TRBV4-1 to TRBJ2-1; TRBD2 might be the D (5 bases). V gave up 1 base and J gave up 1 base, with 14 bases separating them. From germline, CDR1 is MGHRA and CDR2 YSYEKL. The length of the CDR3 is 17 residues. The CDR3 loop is CASSQVPTTGSYNEQFF. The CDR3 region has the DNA TGCGCCAGCAGCCAAGTACCCACGACGGGATCCTACAATGAGCAGTTCTTC.

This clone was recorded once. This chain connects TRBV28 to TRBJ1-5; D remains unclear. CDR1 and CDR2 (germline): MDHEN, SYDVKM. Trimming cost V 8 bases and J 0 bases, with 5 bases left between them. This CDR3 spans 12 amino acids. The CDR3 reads CASQVSNQPQHF. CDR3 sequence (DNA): TGTGCCAGCCAGGTTAGCAATCAGCCCCAGCATTTT. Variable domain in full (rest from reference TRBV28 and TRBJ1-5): DVKVTQSSRYLVKRTGEKVFLECVQDMDHENMFWYRQDPGLGLRLIYFSYDVKMKEKGDIPEGYSVSREKKERFSLILESASTNQTSMYLCASQVSNQPQHFGDGTRLSIL.

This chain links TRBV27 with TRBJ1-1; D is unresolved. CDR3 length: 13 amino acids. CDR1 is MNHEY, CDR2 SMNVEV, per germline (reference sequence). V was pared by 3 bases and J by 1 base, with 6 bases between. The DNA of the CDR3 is TGTGCCAGCAGTTTCGGTCCGAACACTGAAGCTTTCTTT. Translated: CASSFGPNTEAFF.

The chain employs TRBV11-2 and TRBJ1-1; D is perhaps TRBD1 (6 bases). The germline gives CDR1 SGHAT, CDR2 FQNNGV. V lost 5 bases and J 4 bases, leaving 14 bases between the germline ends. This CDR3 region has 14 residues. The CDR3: CASSLGGAGTEAFF. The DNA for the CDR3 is TGTGCCAGCAGCCTTGGGGGGGCGGGCACTGAAGCTTTCTTT.

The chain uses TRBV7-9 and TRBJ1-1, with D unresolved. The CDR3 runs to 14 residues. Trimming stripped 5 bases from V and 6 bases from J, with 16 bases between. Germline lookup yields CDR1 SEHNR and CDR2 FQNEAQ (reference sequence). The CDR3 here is CASSPGRVMAEAFF. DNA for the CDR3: TGTGCCAGCAGCCCTGGGAGGGTTATGGCTGAAGCTTTCTTT. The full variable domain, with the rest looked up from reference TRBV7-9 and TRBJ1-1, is DTGVSQNPRHKITKRGQNVTFRCDPISEHNRLYWYRQTLGQGPEFLTYFQNEAQLEKSRLLSDRFSAERPKGSFSTLEIQRTEQGDSAMYLCASSPGRVMAEAFFGQGTRLTVV.

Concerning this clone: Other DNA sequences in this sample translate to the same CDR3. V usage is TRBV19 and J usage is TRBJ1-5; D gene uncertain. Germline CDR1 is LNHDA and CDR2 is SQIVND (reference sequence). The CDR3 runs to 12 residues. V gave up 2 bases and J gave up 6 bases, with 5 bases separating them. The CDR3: CASSILSQPQHF. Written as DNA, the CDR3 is TGTGCCAGTAGTATACTGAGTCAGCCCCAGCATTTT.

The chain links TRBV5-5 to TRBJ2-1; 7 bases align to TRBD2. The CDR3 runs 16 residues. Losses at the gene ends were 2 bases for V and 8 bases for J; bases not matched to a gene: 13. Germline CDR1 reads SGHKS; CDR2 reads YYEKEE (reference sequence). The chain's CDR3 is CASSLGWREMTDEQFF. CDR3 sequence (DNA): TGTGCCAGCAGCTTAGGGTGGCGGGAGATGACCGATGAGCAGTTCTTC.

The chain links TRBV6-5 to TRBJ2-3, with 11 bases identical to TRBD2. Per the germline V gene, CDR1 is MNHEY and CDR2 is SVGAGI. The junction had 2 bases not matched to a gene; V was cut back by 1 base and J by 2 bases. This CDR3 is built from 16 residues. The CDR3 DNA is TGTGCCAGCAGTTACTTAGCGGGGGGGCCCACAGATACGCAGTATTTT. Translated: CASSYLAGGPTDTQYF.

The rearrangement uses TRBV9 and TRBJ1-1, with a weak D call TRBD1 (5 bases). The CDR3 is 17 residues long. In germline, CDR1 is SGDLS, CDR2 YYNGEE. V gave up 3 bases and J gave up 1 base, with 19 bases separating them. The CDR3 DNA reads TGTGCCAGCAGCGCCGAGCCGATGGTGGGGCAGAACACTGAAGCTTTCTTT. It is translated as CASSAEPMVGQNTEAFF.

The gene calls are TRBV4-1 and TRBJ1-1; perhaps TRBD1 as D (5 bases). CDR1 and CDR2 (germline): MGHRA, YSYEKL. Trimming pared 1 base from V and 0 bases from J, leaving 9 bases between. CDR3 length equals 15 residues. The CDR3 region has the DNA TGCGCCAGCAGCCAAGGGCCAGGGTTGAACACTGAAGCTTTCTTT. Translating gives CASSQGPGLNTEAFF.

CDR3 in DNA: TGTGCCAGCAGTTCCGGCCGACTAGCGGCCTACAATGAGCAGTTCTTC. Translated, it gives CASSSGRLAAYNEQFF. V gene TRBV6-6 combines with J gene TRBJ2-1, with 9 bases fitting TRBD2. There are 16 residues in the CDR3. Germline-derived CDR1 and CDR2 are MNHNY and SVGAGI (reference sequence). J lost 2 bases, V lost 4 bases, and 6 bases had no gene match.

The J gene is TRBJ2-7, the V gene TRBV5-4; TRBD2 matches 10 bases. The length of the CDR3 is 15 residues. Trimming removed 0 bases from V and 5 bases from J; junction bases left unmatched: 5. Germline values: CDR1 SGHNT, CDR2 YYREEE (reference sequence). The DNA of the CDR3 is TGTGCCAGCAGCTTGGGAGGGACTAGCGTAGACGAGCAGTACTTC. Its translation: CASSLGGTSVDEQYF.

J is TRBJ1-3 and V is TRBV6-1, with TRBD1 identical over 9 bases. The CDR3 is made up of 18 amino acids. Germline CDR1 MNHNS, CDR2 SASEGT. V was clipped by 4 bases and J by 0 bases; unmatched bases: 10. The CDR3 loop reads CASSVRDRAWLSGNTIYF. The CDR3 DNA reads TGTGCCAGCAGTGTCCGGGACAGGGCTTGGCTCTCTGGAAACACCATATATTTT.